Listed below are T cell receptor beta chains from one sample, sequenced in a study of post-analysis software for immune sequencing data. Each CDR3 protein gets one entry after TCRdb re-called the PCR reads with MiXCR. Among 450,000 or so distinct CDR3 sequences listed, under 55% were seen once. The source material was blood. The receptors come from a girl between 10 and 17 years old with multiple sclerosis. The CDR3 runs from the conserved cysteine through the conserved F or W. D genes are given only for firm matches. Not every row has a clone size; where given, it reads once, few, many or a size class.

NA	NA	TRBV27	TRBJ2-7	TGTGCCAGCAGCGTCAGGGTCCGCTCCGAGCAGTACTTC	CASSVRVRSEQYF
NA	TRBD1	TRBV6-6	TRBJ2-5	TGTGCCAGCACCTTACGGGACAGGGGCCAAAAAGAGACCCAGTACTTC	CASTLRDRGQKETQYF
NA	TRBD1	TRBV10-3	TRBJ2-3	TGTGCCATCAGTGAAAGTTCGAGGACAGGGAGAAGAGATACGCAGTATTTT	CAISESSRTGRRDTQYF
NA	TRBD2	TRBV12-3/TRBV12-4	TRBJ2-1	TGTACCAGCAGTTTACTTGGACTAGCTAAAGACAATGAGCAGTTCTTC	CTSSLLGLAKDNEQFF
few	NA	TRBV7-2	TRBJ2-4	TGTGCCAGCAGCTTAGTGGGTGGGACTAAAAACATTCAGTACTTC	CASSLVGGTKNIQYF
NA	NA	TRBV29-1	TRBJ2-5	TGCAGCGTACGGGCAGGGGCGGAGACCCAGTACTTC	CSVRAGAETQYF
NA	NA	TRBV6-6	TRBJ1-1	TGTGCCAGCACCCAGAGGGGGGACGAAGCTTTCTTT	CASTQRGDEAFF
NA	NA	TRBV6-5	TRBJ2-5	TGTGCCAGCACCAACTCAAGGGGCGGGGAGACCCAGTACTTC	CASTNSRGGETQYF
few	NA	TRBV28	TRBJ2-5	TGTGCCAGCATCCCCGGCGGGGCAGTCCAAGAGACCCAGTACTTC	CASIPGGAVQETQYF
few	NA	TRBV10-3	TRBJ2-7	TGTGCCATCAGTGAGTCCATGGGGGGAGTCAGCTCCTACGAGCAGTACTTC	CAISESMGGVSSYEQYF
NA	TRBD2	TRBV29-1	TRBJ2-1	TGCAGCGTTGAAGGCCGAGCGGGGTATGAGCAGTTCTTC	CSVEGRAGYEQFF
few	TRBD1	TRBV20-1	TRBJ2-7	TGCAGTGCAATAGAACCGGGACAGGGAACCTACGAGCAGTACTTC	CSAIEPGQGTYEQYF